This entry lists 22 T cell receptor beta chains sequenced from one sample in a study of blood T cells in healthy people across ages. Using a J-beta primer mix together with a sample-barcoded 5' primer, a second PCR was run for roughly 6 to 12 cycles. TCRdb processed the 5' RACE reads anew with MiXCR; each CDR3 protein has one entry. The data show 720,000 or so distinct CDR3 sequences, around 38% seen once. The sequenced sample consisted of blood. These receptors all stem from a man of 80 years or more in good health.

The genes are TRBV5-1 and TRBJ2-3, with D unresolved. V lost 0 bases to trimming and J lost 2 bases, with 7 bases between them. The CDR3 spans 14 residues. In germline, CDR1 is SGHRS, CDR2 YFSETQ. CDR3 bases: TGCGCCAGCAGCTTGGACCACTCCACAGATACGCAGTATTTT. Translation: CASSLDHSTDTQYF.

This chain joins TRBV7-2 and TRBJ1-2; D is possibly TRBD1 (5 bases). The CDR3 is 13 residues long. The V end lost 4 bases, the J end lost 2 bases, and 8 bases lay between the germline ends. Germline V CDR1 and CDR2: SGHTA, FQGNSA. DNA of the CDR3: TGTGCCAGCAGCTCGGGACCGAACTATGGCTACACCTTC. Protein product: CASSSGPNYGYTF.

The V and J genes are TRBV12-5 and TRBJ2-5; 11 nucleotides agree with TRBD2. This CDR3 contains 13 residues. V lost 5 bases to trimming and J lost 11 bases; unmatched junction nucleotides: 7. The germline CDR1 and CDR2 sequences are LGHNT and FRNRAP. CDR3 region: CASGTSGGDEQYF. The DNA of the CDR3 is TGTGCTAGTGGTACTAGCGGGGGAGATGAGCAGTACTTC.

This clonotype turned up a few times. The CDR3 nucleotides read TGCAGTGCTAGCTCGGGGACAGGGTTGAACACTGAAGCTTTCTTT. Its translation: CSASSGTGLNTEAFF. The chain is built from TRBV20-1 and TRBJ1-1; 9 bases agree with TRBD1. V lost 3 bases, J lost 0 bases, and 5 bases stayed unmatched. The V gene's germline CDR1 is DFQATT and CDR2 SNEGSKA (reference sequence). This CDR3 comprises 15 residues.

The chain is built from TRBV4-3 and TRBJ2-2; D is tentatively TRBD1 or TRBD2 (5 bases each). The CDR3 length is 15 residues. Per germline, CDR1 LGHNA and CDR2 YSLEER. V was pared by 1 base and J by 6 bases, with 12 bases between. The DNA for the CDR3 is TGCGCCAGCAGCCAAGGCCCTGGGACGGCCGGGGAGCTGTTTTTT. It translates to CASSQGPGTAGELFF.

V and J are TRBV20-1 and TRBJ1-6; TRBD1 matches at 7 bases. The V gene end was trimmed by 3 bases and the J gene end by 7 bases; junction bases not matched to a gene: 18. From germline, CDR1 is DFQATT and CDR2 SNEGSKA (reference sequence). The CDR3 runs 18 residues. Here the CDR3 reads CSASADREIGNLNSPLHF. CDR3 bases: TGCAGTGCTAGCGCCGACAGGGAAATTGGAAATTTAAATTCACCCCTCCACTTT.

The rearrangement joins TRBV12-3 or TRBV12-4 to TRBJ2-7, with D unresolved. Trimming shortened V by 6 bases and J by 7 bases, and 13 bases separated the two germline ends. CDR3 size: 12 residues. CDR3 region: CASSMPIDEQYF. CDR3 coding DNA: TGTGCCAGCAGCATGCCTATAGATGAGCAGTACTTC.

This clonotype came up many times. This sequence joins TRBV29-1 and TRBJ2-3; D is uncertain. Trimming removed 3 bases from V and 0 bases from J, with 10 bases in between. Germline V lookup: CDR1 SQVTM, CDR2 ANQGSEA. This CDR3 is 14 amino acids long. CDR3 nucleotides: TGCAGCGTTGATGAAGGAAAAAGCACAGATACGCAGTATTTT. It is translated as CSVDEGKSTDTQYF.

This clonotype has only a few counts. The V gene is TRBV7-2, the J gene TRBJ2-3; a possible D gene is TRBD2 (7 bases). CDR1 and CDR2 from the germline V gene are SGHTA and FQGNSA. V lost 1 base and J lost 2, with 13 bases in between. CDR3 length: 16 residues. The chain's CDR3 is CASSLGGGGYTDTQYF. In DNA form, the CDR3 reads TGTGCCAGCAGCTTAGGGGGGGGCGGTTACACAGATACGCAGTATTTT.

The sample holds a few counts of this clonotype. The chain employs TRBV6-2 or TRBV6-3 and TRBJ2-7; no clear D. CDR1 is MNHEY and CDR2 is SVGEGT in the germline V gene. CDR3 length equals 14 residues. The V end lost 6 bases, the J end lost 2 bases, and 14 bases lay between the germline ends. The chain's CDR3 is CASRTSAGPYEQYF. The CDR3 DNA reads as TGTGCCAGCAGAACCTCTGCCGGCCCCTACGAGCAGTACTTC.

Only a few counts were recorded for this clonotype. The V and J genes are TRBV20-1 and TRBJ2-3, with D maybe TRBD1 (6 bases). Germline-derived CDR1 and CDR2 are DFQATT and SNEGSKA (reference sequence). This CDR3 is built from 16 residues. V was shortened by 0 bases and J by 5 bases, with 18 bases between the two germline ends. The CDR3 nucleotides read TGCAGTGCTAGAGACCCGACAGGACGAGCAGGAGATACGCAGTATTTT. It encodes CSARDPTGRAGDTQYF.

The table lists this clonotype with a few counts. CDR3 DNA sequence: TGCGCCAGCAGCCAGAGGGGGGGGCGAAGTGAAAAACTGTTTTTT. Residues: CASSQRGGRSEKLFF. The chain combines TRBV4-3 with TRBJ1-4; possible D gene TRBD1, 6 bases. Germline V gene data show CDR1 as LGHNA and CDR2 as YSLEER. The CDR3 contains 15 residues. The germline V and J ends were trimmed by 3 bases and 7 bases, with 15 bases remaining between them.

The CDR3 protein is CASSLEGQQYNEQFF. DNA for the CDR3: TGCGCCAGCAGCTTGGAGGGACAGCAATACAATGAGCAGTTCTTC. This chain links TRBV5-1 with TRBJ2-1; 7 nucleotides agree with TRBD1. The CDR3 covers 15 residues. V trimming: 0 bases; J trimming: 4 bases; junction bases outside the gene matches: 4. Germline-derived CDR1 and CDR2 are SGHRS and YFSETQ.

V usage is TRBV6-5 and J usage is TRBJ1-1, with a weak D call TRBD1 (5 bases). Germline V CDR1 and CDR2: MNHEY, SVGAGI. This CDR3 contains 14 residues. V was cut by 5 bases and J by 1 base, with 11 bases left in between. The CDR3 reads CASSRRDQNTEAFF. CDR3 nucleotides: TGTGCCAGCAGTCGACGGGACCAGAACACTGAAGCTTTCTTT.

This clonotype was detected a few times. The chain joins TRBV4-3 to TRBJ2-7; 8 bases match TRBD1. Germline CDR1 LGHNA, CDR2 YSLEER. With 0 bases clipped from V and 12 bases from J, the junction kept 7 bases outside the gene matches. This CDR3 region has 13 residues. CDR3 bases: TGCGCCAGCAGCCAAGATCAGGGGGCGTCGCCGTACTTC. As protein: CASSQDQGASPYF.

The chain recombines TRBV7-3 with TRBJ2-4, with 11 bases that match TRBD2. The CDR3 length is 15 residues. V shed 5 bases and J 3 bases; nucleotides not matched to a gene: 3. CDR1 SGHTA and CDR2 FQGTGA come from the germline V gene. The CDR3 reads CASSRSGGDKNIQYF. In DNA form, the CDR3 reads TGTGCCAGCAGCCGTAGCGGGGGGGACAAAAACATTCAGTACTTC.

This clonotype was observed a few times. The V gene is TRBV11-2, the J gene TRBJ2-5; the match to TRBD2 covers 7 bases. The CDR3 extends over 16 amino acids. V was pared by 0 bases and J by 5 bases, with 9 bases of the junction left unmatched. Looked up from germline, CDR1 is SGHAT and CDR2 is FQNNGV. The CDR3 protein is CASSLENGLEYETQYF. CDR3 coding DNA: TGTGCCAGCAGCTTAGAAAACGGACTAGAGTATGAGACCCAGTACTTC.

This clonotype was found a few times. The rearrangement uses TRBV5-1 and TRBJ1-5; 9 bases line up with TRBD1. Per the germline V gene, CDR1 is SGHRS and CDR2 is YFSETQ. The J segment lost 4 bases and the V segment lost 4 bases, leaving 6 bases of the junction unmatched. The CDR3 is 15 residues long. The CDR3 spells CASSTGQGNNQPQHF. CDR3 nucleotides: TGCGCCAGCAGCACGGGACAGGGAAATAATCAGCCCCAGCATTTT.

The chain uses TRBV14 and TRBJ2-5; no definite D call. This CDR3 comprises 12 residues. CDR1 is SGHDN and CDR2 is FVKESK in the germline V gene. V lost 10 bases and J lost 7, with 16 bases in between. The chain's CDR3 is CATSKVEGTQYF. CDR3 bases: TGTGCCACCTCGAAGGTCGAAGGGACCCAGTACTTC.

The rearrangement links TRBV6-2 or TRBV6-3 to TRBJ2-7, with D perhaps assigned TRBD1 or TRBD2 (6 bases each). This CDR3 spans 14 amino acids. V gave up 11 bases and J gave up 7 bases, with 24 bases separating them. Germline assignment: CDR1 MNHEY and CDR2 SVGEGT. As DNA, the CDR3 is TGTGCCTGCACAGGGTTCCGGGGGCACGGTGAGCAGTACTTC. Amino acid sequence: CACTGFRGHGEQYF.

The J gene is TRBJ2-1, the V gene TRBV3-1; D gene uncertain. From germline, CDR1 is LGHDT and CDR2 YNNKEL (reference sequence). The CDR3 sequence is 17 residues long. Trimming stripped 1 base from V and 4 bases from J, with 17 bases between. The CDR3 reads CASSQGKRSLEYNEQFF. The CDR3 DNA reads TGTGCCAGCAGCCAAGGAAAACGGTCTCTGGAATACAATGAGCAGTTCTTC.

This clonotype occurred once. The gene calls are TRBV6-5 and TRBJ1-4; TRBD1 aligns across 7 bases. Germline CDR1 and CDR2: MNHEY and SVGAGI. V gave up 6 bases and J gave up 5 bases; unmatched junction bases: 0. This CDR3 is 12 amino acids long. CDR3 loop: CASRTGNEKLFF. The CDR3 DNA is TGTGCCAGCAGGACAGGGAATGAAAAACTGTTTTTT.